Here is one T cell receptor (beta chain) with its context. Its antigen remains unknown. At one end the junction does not follow the germline gene, possibly because of a read error. The data originate from a study of cytomegalovirus exposure and HLA in healthy donors. Regarding the study as a whole: Reportedly, a later analysis found an Asian-associated ancestry cluster had fewer N-insertions than the approximately 670-donor mean. The study flagged some 170 TCR beta chains as cytomegalovirus-associated. Sequences of the TCR beta chain were said to predict the HLA-A and HLA-B alleles of most subjects accurately.

Primers: 60 Vbeta forward and 13 Jbeta reverse. Repertoires were generated with immunoSEQ multiplex PCR, while TCRdb's copy carries only in-frame clones and drops some. The sample lists under 200,000 clones; about 76% were seen once. Germline-derived CDR1 and CDR2 are SSHAT and FNYEAQ (reference sequence). The CDR3 loop spans 14 amino acids. This chain connects TRBV7-7 to TRBJ2-5; 8 nucleotides line up with TRBD2. Sequencing was performed on PBMCs. The origin of this receptor is a male donor in good health and CMV-seropositive. CDR3 sequence: CASSLREGRETQYF. CDR3 DNA: TGTGCTAGCAGCTTACGGGAGGGCAGAGAGACCCAGTACTTC.